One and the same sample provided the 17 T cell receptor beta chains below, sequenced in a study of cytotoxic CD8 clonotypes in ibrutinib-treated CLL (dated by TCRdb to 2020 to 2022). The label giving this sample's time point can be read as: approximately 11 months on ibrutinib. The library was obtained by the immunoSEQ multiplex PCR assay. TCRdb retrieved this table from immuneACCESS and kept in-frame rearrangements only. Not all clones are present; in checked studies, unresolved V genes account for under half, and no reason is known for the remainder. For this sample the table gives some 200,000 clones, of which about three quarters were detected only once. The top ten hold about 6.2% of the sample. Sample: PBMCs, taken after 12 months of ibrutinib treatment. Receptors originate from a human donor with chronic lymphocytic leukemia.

The CDR3 loop is CASSRPSSSYEQYF. The CDR3 bases are TGCGCCAGCAGCAGGCCCTCCAGCTCCTACGAGCAGTACTTC. This rearrangement joins TRBV5-1 to TRBJ2-7; D is uncertain. Trimming pared 4 bases from V and 0 bases from J, leaving 11 bases between. This CDR3 comprises 14 residues. In germline, CDR1 is SGHRS, CDR2 YFSETQ.

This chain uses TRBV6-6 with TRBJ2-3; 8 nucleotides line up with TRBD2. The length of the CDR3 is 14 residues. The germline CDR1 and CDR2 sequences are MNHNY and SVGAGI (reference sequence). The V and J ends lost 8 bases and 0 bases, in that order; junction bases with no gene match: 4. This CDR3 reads CASSGGVSTDTQYF. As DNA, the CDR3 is TGTGCCAGCTCCGGGGGGGTGAGCACAGATACGCAGTATTTT.

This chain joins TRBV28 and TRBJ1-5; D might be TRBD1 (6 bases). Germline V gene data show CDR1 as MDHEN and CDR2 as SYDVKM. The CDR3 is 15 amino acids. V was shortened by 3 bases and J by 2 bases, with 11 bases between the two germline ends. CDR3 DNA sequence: TGTGCCAGCAGTTTGAGGGGGGCAGGCAATCAGCCCCAGCATTTT. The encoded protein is CASSLRGAGNQPQHF.

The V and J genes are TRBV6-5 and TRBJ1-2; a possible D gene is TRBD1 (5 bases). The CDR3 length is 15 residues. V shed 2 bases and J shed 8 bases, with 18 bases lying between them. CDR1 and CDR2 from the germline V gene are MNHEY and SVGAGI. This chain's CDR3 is CASSYGGPTFLGYTF. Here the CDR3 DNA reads TGTGCCAGCAGTTACGGGGGACCGACTTTTTTGGGCTACACCTTC.

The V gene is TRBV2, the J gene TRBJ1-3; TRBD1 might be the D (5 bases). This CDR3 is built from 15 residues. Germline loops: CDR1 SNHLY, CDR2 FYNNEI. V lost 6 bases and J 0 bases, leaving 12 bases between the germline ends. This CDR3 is CASRATGSSGNTIYF. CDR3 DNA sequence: TGTGCCAGCAGGGCCACAGGAAGCTCTGGAAACACCATATATTTT.

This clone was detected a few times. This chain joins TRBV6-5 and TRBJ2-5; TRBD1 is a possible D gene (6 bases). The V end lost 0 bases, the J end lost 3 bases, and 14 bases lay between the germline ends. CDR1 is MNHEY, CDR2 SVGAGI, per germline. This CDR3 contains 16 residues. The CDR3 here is CASSYSLQGREETQYF. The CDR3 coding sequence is TGTGCCAGCAGTTACTCCCTTCAGGGGCGGGAAGAGACCCAGTACTTC.

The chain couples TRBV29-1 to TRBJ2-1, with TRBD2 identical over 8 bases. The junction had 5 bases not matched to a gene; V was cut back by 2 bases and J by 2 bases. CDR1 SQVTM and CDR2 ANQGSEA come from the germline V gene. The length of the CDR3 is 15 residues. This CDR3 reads CSVETTGGTYNEQFF. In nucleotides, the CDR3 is TGCAGCGTTGAAACCACGGGAGGGACCTACAATGAGCAGTTCTTC.

The CDR3 loop is CASSSFTEGGNYEQYF. The CDR3 DNA follows: TGTGCCAGCAGCTCCTTTACAGAGGGGGGTAACTACGAGCAGTACTTC. V usage is TRBV13 and J usage is TRBJ2-7; D is tentatively TRBD1 or TRBD2 (6 bases each). Trimming took off 4 bases at V and 3 bases at J, with 19 bases between the two ends. Germline values: CDR1 PRHDT, CDR2 FYEKMQ (reference sequence). The CDR3 loop spans 16 amino acids. The full variable domain, its missing parts supplied by reference TRBV13 and TRBJ2-7, is AAGVIQSPRHLIKEKRETATLKCYPIPRHDTVYWYQQGPGQDPQFLISFYEKMQSDKGSIPDRFSAQQFSDYHSELNMSSLELGDSALYFCASSSFTEGGNYEQYFGPGTRLTVT.

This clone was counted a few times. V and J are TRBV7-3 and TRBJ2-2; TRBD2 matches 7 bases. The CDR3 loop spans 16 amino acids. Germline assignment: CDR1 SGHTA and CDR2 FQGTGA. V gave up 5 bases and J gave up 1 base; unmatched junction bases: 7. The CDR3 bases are TGTGCCAGCAGCCCGAGGGGAGGGTGGAACACCGGGGAGCTGTTTTTT. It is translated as CASSPRGGWNTGELFF.

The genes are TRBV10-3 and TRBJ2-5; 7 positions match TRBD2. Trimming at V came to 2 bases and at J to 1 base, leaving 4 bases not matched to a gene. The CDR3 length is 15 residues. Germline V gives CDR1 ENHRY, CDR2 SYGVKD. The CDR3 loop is CAISEGASGQETQYF. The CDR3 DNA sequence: TGTGCCATCAGTGAGGGGGCTAGCGGCCAAGAGACCCAGTACTTC.

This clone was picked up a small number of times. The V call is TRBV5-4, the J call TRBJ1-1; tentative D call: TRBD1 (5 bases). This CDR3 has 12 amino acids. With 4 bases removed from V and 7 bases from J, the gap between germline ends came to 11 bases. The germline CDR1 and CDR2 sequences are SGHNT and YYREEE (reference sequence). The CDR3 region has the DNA TGTGCCAGCAGCGCCATGCAGGGTGAAGCTTTCTTT. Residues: CASSAMQGEAFF.

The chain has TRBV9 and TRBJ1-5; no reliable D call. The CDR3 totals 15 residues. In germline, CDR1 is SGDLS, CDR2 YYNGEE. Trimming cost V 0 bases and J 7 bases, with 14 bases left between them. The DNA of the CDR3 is TGTGCCAGCAGCGTAGCGGGAAATCTGGGCCAGCCCCAGCATTTT. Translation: CASSVAGNLGQPQHF.

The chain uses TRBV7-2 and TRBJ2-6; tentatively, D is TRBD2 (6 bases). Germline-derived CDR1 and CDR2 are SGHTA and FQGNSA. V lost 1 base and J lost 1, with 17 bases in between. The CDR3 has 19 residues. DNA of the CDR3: TGTGCCAGCAGCTTAGTTGTAATGGCAGGGAGGTCTGGGGCCAACGTCCTGACTTTC. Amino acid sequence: CASSLVVMAGRSGANVLTF. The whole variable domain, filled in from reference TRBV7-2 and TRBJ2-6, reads GAGVSQSPSNKVTEKGKDVELRCDPISGHTALYWYRQSLGQGLEFLIYFQGNSAPDKSGLPSDRFSAERTGGSVSTLTIQRTQQEDSAVYLCASSLVVMAGRSGANVLTFGAGSRLTVL.

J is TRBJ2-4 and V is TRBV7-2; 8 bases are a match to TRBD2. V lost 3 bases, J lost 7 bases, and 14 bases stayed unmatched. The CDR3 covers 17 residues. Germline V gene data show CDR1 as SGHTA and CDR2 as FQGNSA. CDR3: CASSFLPGGAGGNIQYF. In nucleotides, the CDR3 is TGTGCCAGCAGCTTCCTTCCCGGGGGGGCCGGAGGGAACATTCAGTACTTC.

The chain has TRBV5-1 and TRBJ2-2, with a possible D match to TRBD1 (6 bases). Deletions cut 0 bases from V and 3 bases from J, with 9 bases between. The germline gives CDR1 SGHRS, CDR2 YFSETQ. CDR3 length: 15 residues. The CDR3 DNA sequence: TGCGCCAGCAGCTTGGGGGACACTTACACCGGGGAGCTGTTTTTT. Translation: CASSLGDTYTGELFF.

The CDR3 DNA follows: TGTGCCAGCAGCTTATCAATACAACTGAACACTGAAGCTTTCTTT. This encodes CASSLSIQLNTEAFF. V gene TRBV11-2 combines with J gene TRBJ1-1; D not resolved. This CDR3 is built from 15 residues. With 2 bases removed from V and 0 bases from J, the gap between germline ends came to 10 bases. The germline gives CDR1 SGHAT, CDR2 FQNNGV.

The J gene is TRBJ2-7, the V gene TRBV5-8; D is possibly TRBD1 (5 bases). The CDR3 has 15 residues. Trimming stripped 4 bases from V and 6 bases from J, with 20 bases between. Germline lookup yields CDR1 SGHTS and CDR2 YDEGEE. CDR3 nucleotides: TGTGCCAGCAGCCTGAGGACAAGAGACTTTGGCGAGCAGTACTTC. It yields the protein CASSLRTRDFGEQYF. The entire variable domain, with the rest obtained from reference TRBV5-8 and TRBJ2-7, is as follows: EAGVTQSPTHLIKTRGQQATLRCSPISGHTSVYWYQQALGLGLQFLLWYDEGEERNRGNFPPRFSGRQFPNYSSELNVNALELEDSALYLCASSLRTRDFGEQYFGPGTRLTVT.